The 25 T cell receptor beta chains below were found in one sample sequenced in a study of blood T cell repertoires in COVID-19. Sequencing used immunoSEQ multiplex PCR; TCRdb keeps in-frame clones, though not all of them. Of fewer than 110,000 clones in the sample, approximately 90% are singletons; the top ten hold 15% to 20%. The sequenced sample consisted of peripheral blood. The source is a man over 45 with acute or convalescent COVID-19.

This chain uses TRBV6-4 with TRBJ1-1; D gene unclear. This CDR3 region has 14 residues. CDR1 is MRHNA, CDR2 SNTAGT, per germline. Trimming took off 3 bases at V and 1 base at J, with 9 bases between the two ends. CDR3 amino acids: CASSEEGGNTEAFF. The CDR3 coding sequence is TGTGCCAGCAGTGAGGAGGGTGGGAACACTGAAGCTTTCTTT.

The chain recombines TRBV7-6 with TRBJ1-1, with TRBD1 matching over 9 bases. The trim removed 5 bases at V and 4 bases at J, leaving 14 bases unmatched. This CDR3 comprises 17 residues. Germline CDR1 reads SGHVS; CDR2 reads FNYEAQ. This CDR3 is CASSLLGTGHRGTEAFF. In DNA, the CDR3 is TGTGCCAGCAGCCTACTCGGGACAGGGCATCGTGGCACTGAAGCTTTCTTT.

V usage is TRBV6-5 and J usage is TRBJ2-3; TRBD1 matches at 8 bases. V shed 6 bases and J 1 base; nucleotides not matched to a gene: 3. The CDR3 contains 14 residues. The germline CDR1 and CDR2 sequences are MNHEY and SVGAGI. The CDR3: CASSPTGGTDTQYF. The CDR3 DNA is TGTGCCAGCAGCCCGACAGGGGGCACAGATACGCAGTATTTT.

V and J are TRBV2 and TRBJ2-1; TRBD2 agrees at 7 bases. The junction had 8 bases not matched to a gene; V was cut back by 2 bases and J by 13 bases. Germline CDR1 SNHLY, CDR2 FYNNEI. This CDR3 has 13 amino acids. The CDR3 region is CASSESWGGSQFF. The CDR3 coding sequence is TGTGCCAGCAGTGAATCCTGGGGGGGTTCACAGTTCTTC.

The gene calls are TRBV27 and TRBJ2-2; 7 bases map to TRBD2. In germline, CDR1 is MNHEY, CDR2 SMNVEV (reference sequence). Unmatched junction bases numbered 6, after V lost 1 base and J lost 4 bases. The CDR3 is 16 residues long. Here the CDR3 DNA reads TGTGCCAGCAGTTTATTTTTGGGAGGGAGCACCGGGGAGCTGTTTTTT. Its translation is CASSLFLGGSTGELFF.

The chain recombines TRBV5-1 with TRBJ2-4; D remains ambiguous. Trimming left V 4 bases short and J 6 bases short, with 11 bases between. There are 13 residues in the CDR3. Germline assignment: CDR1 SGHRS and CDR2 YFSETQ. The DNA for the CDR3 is TGCGCCAGCAGCCCCCTCGGCGGAAACATTCAGTACTTC. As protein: CASSPLGGNIQYF.

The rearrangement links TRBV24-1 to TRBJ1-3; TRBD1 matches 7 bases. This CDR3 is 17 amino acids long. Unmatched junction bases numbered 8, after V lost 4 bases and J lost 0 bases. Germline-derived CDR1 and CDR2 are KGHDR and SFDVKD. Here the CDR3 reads CATSDTGQSSSGNTIYF. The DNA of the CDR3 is TGTGCCACCAGTGACACGGGACAGTCGAGCTCTGGAAACACCATATATTTT.

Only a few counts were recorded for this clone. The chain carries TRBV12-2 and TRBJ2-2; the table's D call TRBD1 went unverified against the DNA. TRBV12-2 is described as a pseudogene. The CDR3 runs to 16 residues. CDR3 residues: CASRPYRAEDTGELFF. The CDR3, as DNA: TGTGCAAGTCGGCCTTACAGGGCCGAGGACACCGGGGAGCTGTTTTTT.

CDR3 DNA: TGTGCCAGTAGTTTCGCCGGGACACCTCTCTCTGGGGCCAACGTCCTGACTTTC. This gives the protein CASSFAGTPLSGANVLTF. The rearrangement links TRBV19 to TRBJ2-6; tentative D call: TRBD1 (6 bases). Germline V gives CDR1 LNHDA, CDR2 SQIVND (reference sequence). Trimming pared 5 bases from V and 0 bases from J, leaving 17 bases between. There are 18 residues in the CDR3.

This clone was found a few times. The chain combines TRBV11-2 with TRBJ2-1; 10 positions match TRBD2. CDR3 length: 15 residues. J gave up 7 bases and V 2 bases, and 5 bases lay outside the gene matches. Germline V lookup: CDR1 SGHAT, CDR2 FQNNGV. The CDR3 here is CASSLRLAGVNEQFF. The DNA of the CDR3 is TGTGCCAGCAGCTTAAGGCTAGCGGGGGTTAATGAGCAGTTCTTC.

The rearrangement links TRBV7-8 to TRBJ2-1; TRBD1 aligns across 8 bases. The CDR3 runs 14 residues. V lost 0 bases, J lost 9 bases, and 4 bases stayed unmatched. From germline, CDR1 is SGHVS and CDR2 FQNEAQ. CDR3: CASSLAGTGVEQFF. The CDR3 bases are TGTGCCAGCAGCTTAGCAGGGACAGGCGTTGAGCAGTTCTTC.

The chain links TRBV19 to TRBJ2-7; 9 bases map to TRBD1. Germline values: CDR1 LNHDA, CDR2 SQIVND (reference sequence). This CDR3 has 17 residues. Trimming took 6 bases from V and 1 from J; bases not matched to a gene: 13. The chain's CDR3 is CASSERTGTGMSYEQYF. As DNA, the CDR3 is TGTGCCAGTAGCGAGAGAACCGGGACAGGGATGTCCTACGAGCAGTACTTC.

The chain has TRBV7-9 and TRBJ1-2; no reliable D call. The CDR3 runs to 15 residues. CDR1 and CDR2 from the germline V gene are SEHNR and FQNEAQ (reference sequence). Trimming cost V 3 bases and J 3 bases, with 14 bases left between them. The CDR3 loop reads CASSLPVRSDYGYTF. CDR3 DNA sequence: TGTGCCAGCAGCTTGCCCGTCCGTTCAGACTATGGCTACACCTTC.

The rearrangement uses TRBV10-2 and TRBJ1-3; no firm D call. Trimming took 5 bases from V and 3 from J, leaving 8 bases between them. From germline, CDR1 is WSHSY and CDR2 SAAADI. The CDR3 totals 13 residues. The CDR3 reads CASSPLGGNTIYF. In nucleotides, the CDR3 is TGCGCCAGCAGTCCCCTAGGTGGAAACACCATATATTTT.

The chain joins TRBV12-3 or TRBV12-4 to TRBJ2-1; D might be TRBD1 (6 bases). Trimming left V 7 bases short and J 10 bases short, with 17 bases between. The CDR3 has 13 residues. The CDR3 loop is CASKVGQGQEQFF. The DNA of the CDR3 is TGTGCCAGCAAGGTGGGGCAGGGGCAAGAGCAGTTCTTC.

DNA for the CDR3: TGTGCCAGCAGTTGGGCGGGGGCCCTGAACACTGAAGCTTTCTTT. Encoded protein: CASSWAGALNTEAFF. J is TRBJ1-1 and V is TRBV6-5, with a weak D call TRBD1 (6 bases). V was clipped by 4 bases and J by 0 bases, with 12 bases between them. Germline assignment: CDR1 MNHEY and CDR2 SVGAGI. CDR3 length: 15 residues.

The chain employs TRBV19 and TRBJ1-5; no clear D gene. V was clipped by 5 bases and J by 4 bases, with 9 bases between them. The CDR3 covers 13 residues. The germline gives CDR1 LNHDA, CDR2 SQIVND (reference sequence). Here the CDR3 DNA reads TGTGCCAGTAGTGCGAATAAAAATCAGCCCCAGCATTTT. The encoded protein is CASSANKNQPQHF.

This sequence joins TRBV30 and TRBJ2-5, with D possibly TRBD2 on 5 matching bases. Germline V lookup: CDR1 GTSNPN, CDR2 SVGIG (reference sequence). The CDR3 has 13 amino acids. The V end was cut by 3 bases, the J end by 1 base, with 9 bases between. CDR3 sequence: CAWRKGVQETQYF. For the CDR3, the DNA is TGTGCCTGGAGGAAGGGAGTCCAAGAGACCCAGTACTTC.

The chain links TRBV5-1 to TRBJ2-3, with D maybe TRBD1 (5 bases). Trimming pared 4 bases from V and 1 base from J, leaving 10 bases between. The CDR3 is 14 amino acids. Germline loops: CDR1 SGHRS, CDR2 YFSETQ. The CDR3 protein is CASSTLGRTDTQYF. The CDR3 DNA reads TGCGCCAGCAGCACATTGGGGCGCACAGATACGCAGTATTTT.

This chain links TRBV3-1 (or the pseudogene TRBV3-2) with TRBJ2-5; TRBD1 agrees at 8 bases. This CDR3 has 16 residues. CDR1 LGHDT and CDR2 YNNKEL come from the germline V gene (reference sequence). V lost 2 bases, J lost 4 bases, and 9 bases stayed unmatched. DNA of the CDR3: TGTGCCAGCAGCCAACCGAGACAGGGGTTCGGAGAGACCCAGTACTTC. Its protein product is CASSQPRQGFGETQYF.

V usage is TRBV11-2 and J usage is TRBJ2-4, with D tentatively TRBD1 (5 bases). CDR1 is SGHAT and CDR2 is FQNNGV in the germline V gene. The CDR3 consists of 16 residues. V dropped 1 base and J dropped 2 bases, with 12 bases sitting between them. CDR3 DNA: TGTGCCAGCAGCTTAGTCGCAGGGTTATCCAAAAACATTCAGTACTTC. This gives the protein CASSLVAGLSKNIQYF. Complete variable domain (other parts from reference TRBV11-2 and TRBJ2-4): EAGVAQSPRYKIIEKRQSVAFWCNPISGHATLYWYQQILGQGPKLLIQFQNNGVVDDSQLPKDRFSAERLKGVDSTLKIQPAKLEDSAVYLCASSLVAGLSKNIQYFGAGTRLSVL.

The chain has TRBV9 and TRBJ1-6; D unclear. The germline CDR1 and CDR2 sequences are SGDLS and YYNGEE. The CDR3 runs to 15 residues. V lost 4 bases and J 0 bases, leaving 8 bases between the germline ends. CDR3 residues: CASSPLSSYNSPLHF. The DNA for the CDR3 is TGTGCCAGCAGCCCATTGAGCTCCTATAATTCACCCCTCCACTTT.

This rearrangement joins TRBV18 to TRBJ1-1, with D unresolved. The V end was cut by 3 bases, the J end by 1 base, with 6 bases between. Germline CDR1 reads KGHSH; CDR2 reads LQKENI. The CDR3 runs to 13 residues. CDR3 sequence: CASSPSGNTEAFF. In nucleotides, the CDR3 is TGTGCCAGCTCACCTTCAGGGAACACTGAAGCTTTCTTT.

In DNA, the CDR3 is TGTGCCAGCAGTGAAGCGTCGGGTACGCCCCAGCATTTT. Residues: CASSEASGTPQHF. The chain links TRBV2 to TRBJ1-5; D gene ambiguous. The V end was cut by 0 bases, the J end by 9 bases, with 9 bases between. Germline loops: CDR1 SNHLY, CDR2 FYNNEI. The CDR3 extends over 13 amino acids.

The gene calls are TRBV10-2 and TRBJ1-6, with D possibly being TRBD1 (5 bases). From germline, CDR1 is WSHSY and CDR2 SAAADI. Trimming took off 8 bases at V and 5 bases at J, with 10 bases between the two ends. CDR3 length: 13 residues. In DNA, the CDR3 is TGCGCCAGCCAGGGCAGAGATAATTCACCCCTCCACTTT. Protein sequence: CASQGRDNSPLHF.